This entry is about one T cell receptor (beta chain). Its specificity is unknown. The CDR3 is made up of 15 amino acids. V was clipped by 5 bases and J by 7 bases, with 15 bases between them. Germline values: CDR1 SNHLY, CDR2 FYNNEI. Clones were read by immunoSEQ multiplex PCR, and TCRdb kept only the in-frame ones, dropping some. The table has about 110,000 clones, about 83% seen once. This sample was included in a study of radiotherapy plus CTLA-4 blockade in lung cancer. Study summary: Objective responses occurred in around 18% of patients; around 30% had disease control. Study outcomes and limitations: There was expansion of tumor-derived TCR clones in blood after radiotherapy plus ipilimumab. Early blood T cell clone dynamics, with interferon-beta, were reported to best predict response.

Patients had chemo-refractory metastatic non-small-cell lung cancer and received focal radiation plus CTLA-4 blockade that used ipilimumab. The specimen was peripheral blood, collected from a patient treated with radiotherapy plus ipilimumab. The receptor was derived from a human donor with non-small cell lung cancer that progressed on radiotherapy plus ipilimumab. Some clones in this sample may be carry-over from other donors' samples. The chain couples TRBV2 to TRBJ1-6; D is unresolved. As DNA, the CDR3 is TGTGCCAGCAGTCTTTTTGAGGCGGGGAATTCACCCCTCCACTTT. Its translation is CASSLFEAGNSPLHF.